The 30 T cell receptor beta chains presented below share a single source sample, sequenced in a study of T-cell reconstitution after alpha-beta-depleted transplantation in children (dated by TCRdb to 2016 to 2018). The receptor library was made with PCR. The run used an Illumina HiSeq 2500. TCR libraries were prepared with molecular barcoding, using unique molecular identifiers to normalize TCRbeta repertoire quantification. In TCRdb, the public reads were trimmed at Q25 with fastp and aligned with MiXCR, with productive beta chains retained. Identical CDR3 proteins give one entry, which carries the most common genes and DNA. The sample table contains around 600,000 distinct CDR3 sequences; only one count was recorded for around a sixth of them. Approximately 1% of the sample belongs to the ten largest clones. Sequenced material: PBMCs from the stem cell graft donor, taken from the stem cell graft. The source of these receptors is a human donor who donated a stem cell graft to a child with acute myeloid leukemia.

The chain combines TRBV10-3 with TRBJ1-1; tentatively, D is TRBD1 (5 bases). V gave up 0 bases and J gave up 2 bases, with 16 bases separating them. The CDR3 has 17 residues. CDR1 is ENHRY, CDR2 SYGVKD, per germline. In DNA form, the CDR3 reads TGTGCCATCAGTGAGTCGACGGGGCGCGTTGGAAACACTGAAGCTTTCTTT. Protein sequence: CAISESTGRVGNTEAFF.

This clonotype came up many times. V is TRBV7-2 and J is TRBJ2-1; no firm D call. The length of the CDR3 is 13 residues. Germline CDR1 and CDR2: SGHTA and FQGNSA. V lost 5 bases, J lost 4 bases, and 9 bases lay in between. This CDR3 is CASSPGSYNEQFF. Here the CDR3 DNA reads TGTGCCAGCAGCCCCGGGTCGTACAATGAGCAGTTCTTC.

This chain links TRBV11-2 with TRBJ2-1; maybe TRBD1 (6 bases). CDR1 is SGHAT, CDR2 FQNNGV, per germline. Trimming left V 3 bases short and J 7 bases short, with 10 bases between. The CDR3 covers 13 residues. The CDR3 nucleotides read TGTGCCAGCAGCTTTGAGACAGGTAATGAGCAGTTCTTC. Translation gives CASSFETGNEQFF.

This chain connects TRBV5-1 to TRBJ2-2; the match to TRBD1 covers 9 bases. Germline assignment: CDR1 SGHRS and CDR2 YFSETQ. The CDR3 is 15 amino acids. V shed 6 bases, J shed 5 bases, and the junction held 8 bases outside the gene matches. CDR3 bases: TGCGCCAGCACCTGGACAGGGGTAGGAACCGGGGAGCTGTTTTTT. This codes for CASTWTGVGTGELFF.

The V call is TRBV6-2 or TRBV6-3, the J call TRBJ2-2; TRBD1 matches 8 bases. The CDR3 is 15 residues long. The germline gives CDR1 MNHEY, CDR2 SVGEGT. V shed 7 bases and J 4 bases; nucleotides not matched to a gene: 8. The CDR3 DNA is TGTGCCAGCACCAGGGGACAGGCGCCCACCGGGGAGCTGTTTTTT. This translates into CASTRGQAPTGELFF.

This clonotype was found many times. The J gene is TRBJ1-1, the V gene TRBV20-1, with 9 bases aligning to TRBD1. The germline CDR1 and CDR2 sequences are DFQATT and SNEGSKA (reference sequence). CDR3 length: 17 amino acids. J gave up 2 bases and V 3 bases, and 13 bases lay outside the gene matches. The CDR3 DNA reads TGCAGTGCTAGTGGTGGGACAGGGATCGGGGTAAACACTGAAGCTTTCTTT. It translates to CSASGGTGIGVNTEAFF.

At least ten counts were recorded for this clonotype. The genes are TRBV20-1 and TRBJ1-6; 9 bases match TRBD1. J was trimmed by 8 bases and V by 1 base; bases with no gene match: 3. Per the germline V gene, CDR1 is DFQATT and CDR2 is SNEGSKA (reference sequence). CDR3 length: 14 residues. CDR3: CSARVDRGYSPLHF. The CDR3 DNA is TGCAGTGCTAGAGTGGACAGGGGTTATTCACCCCTCCACTTT.

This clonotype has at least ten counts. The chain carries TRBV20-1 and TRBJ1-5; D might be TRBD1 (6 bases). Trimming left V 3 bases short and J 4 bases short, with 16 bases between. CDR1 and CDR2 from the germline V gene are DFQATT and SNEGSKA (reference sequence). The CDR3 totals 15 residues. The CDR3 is CSASWGARSNQPQHF. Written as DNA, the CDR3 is TGCAGTGCTAGTTGGGGGGCCCGGTCAAATCAGCCCCAGCATTTT.

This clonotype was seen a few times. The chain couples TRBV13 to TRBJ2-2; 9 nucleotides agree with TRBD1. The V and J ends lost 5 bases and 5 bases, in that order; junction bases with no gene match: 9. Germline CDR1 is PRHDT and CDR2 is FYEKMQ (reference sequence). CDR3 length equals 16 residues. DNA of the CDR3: TGTGCCAGCAGCGAAATGAGACAGGGGGGGACCGGGGAGCTGTTTTTT. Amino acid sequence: CASSEMRQGGTGELFF.

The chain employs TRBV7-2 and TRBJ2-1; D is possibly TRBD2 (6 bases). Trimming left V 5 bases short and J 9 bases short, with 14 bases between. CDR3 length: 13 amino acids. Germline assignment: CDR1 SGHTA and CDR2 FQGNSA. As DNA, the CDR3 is TGTGCCAGCAGCCAAGTGGTGGAGGGTGAGCAGTTCTTC. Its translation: CASSQVVEGEQFF.

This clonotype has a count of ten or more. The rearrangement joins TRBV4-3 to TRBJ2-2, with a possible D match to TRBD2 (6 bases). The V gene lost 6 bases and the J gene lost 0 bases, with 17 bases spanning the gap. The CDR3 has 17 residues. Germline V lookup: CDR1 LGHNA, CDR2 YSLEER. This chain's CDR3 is CASSYDGGPANTGELFF. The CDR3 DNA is TGCGCCAGCAGTTACGATGGAGGGCCAGCGAACACCGGGGAGCTGTTTTTT.

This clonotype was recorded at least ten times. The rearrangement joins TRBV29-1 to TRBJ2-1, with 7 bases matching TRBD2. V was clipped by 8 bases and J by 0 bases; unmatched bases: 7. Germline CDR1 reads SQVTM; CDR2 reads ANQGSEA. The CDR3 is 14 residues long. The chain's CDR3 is CSFGWGGSYNEQFF. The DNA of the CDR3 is TGCAGCTTTGGTTGGGGGGGCTCCTACAATGAGCAGTTCTTC.

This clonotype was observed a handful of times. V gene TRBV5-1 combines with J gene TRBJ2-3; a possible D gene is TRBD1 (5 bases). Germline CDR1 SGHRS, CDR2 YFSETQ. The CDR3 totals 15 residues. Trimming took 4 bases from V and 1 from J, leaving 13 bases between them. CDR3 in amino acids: CASSPDGHRTDTQYF. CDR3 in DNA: TGCGCCAGCAGCCCTGATGGACACCGCACAGATACGCAGTATTTT.

CDR3 sequence (DNA): TGTGCCAGCAGTGAGAGGGGCAAGTGGTACGAGCAGTACGTC. Encoded protein: CASSERGKWYEQYV. The chain employs TRBV2 and TRBJ2-7; D is tentatively TRBD1 or TRBD2 (5 bases each). The V and J ends lost 3 bases and 4 bases respectively, with 13 bases between them. The CDR3 extends over 14 amino acids. Germline CDR1 SNHLY, CDR2 FYNNEI.

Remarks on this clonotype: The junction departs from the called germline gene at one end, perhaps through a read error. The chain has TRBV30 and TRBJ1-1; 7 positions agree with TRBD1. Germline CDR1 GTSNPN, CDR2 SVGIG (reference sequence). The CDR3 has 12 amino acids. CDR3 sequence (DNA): TGTGCCTGGAGTGTAACAGGGGCTGAATCTTTCTTT. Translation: CAWSVTGAESFF.

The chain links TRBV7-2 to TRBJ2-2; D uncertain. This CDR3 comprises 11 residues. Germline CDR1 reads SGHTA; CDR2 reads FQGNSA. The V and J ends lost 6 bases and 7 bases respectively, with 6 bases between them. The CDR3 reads CASSKNGELFF. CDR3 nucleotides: TGTGCCAGCAGTAAGAACGGGGAGCTGTTTTTT.

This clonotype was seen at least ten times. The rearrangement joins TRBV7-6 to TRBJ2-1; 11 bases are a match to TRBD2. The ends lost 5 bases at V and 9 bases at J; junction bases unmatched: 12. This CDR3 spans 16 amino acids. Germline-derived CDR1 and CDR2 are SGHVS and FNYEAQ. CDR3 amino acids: CASSVLAGGRHAEQFF. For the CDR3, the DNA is TGTGCCAGCAGCGTTCTAGCGGGGGGTCGTCACGCTGAGCAGTTCTTC.

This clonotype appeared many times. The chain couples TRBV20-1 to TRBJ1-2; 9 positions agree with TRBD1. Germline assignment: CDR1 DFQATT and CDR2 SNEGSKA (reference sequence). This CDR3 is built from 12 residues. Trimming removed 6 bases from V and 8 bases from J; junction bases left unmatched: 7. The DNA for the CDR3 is TGCAGTGCACCCGGGACAGGGTACGGCTACACCTTC. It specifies CSAPGTGYGYTF.

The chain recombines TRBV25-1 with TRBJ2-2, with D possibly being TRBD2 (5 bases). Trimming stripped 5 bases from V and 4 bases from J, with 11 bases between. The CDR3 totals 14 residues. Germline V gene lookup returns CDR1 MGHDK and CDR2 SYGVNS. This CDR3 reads CASSTSGSTGELFF. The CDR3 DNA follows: TGTGCCAGCAGTACCTCGGGGAGCACCGGGGAGCTGTTTTTT.

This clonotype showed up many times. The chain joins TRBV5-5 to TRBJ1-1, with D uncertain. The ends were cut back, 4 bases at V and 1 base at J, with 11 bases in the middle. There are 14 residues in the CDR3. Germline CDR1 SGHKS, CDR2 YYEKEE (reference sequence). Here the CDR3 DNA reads TGTGCCAGCAGCCTCCTCATGCAGAACACTGAAGCTTTCTTT. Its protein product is CASSLLMQNTEAFF.

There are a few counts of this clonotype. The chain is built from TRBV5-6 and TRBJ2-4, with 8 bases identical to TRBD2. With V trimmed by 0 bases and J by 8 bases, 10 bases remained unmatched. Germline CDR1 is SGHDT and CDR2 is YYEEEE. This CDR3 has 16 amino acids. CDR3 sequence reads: CASSLAQVLGGDIQYF. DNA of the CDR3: TGTGCCAGCAGCTTGGCCCAGGTCCTCGGGGGGGACATTCAGTACTTC.

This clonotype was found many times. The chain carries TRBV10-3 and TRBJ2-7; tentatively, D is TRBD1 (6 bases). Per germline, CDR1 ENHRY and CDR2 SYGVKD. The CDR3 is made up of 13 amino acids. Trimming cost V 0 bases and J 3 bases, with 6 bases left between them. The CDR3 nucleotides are TGTGCCATCAGTGAGTCAGGGGGCTACGAGCAGTACGTC. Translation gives CAISESGGYEQYV.

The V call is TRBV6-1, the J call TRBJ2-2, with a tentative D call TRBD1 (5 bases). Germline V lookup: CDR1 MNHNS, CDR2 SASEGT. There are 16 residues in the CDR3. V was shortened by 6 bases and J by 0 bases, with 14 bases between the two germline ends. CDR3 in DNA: TGTGCCAGCAGGGAACAGGTTCTTTCGAACACCGGGGAGCTGTTTTTT. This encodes CASREQVLSNTGELFF.

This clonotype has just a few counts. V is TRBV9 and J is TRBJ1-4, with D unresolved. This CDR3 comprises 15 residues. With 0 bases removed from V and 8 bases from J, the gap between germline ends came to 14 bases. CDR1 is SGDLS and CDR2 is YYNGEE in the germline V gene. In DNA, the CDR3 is TGTGCCAGCAGCGTAGAAGGCCGGGTCGAAGAAAAACTGTTTTTT. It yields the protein CASSVEGRVEEKLFF.

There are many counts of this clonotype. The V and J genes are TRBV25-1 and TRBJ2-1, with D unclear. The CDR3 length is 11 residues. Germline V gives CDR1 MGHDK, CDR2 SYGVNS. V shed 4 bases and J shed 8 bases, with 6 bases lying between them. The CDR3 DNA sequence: TGTGCCAGCAGTGCCTCATATGAGCAGTTCTTC. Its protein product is CASSASYEQFF.

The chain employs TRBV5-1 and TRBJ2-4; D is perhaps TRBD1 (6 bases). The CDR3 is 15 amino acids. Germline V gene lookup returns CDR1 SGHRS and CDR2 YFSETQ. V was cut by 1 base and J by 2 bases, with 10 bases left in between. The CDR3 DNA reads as TGCGCCAGCAGCTTGAACAGGGAGTCCAAAAACATTCAGTACTTC. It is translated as CASSLNRESKNIQYF.

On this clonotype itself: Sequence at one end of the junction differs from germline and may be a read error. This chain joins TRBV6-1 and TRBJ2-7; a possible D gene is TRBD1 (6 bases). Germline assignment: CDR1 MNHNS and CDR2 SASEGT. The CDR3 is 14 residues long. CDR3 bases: TGTGCCAGCGTCGTGGCTGGGGGCACCTACGACCAGTACTTC. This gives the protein CASVVAGGTYDQYF.

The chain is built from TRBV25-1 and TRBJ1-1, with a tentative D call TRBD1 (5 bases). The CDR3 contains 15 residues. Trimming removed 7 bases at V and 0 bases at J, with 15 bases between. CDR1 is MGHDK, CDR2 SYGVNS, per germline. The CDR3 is CASTSGGVMNTEAFF. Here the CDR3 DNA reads TGTGCCAGCACCTCTGGGGGAGTTATGAACACTGAAGCTTTCTTT. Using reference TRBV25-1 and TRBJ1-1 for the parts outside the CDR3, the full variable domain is EADIYQTPRYLVIGTGKKITLECSQTMGHDKMYWYQQDPGMELHLIHYSYGVNSTEKGDLSSESTVSRIRTEHFPLTLESARPSHTSQYLCASTSGGVMNTEAFFGQGTRLTVV.

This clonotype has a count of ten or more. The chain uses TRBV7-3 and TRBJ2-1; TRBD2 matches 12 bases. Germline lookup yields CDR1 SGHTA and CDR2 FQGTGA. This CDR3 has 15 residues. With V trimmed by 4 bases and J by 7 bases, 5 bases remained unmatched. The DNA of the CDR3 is TGTGCCAGCAGCTATGGACTAGCGGGACCAAATGAGCAGTTCTTC. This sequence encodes CASSYGLAGPNEQFF.

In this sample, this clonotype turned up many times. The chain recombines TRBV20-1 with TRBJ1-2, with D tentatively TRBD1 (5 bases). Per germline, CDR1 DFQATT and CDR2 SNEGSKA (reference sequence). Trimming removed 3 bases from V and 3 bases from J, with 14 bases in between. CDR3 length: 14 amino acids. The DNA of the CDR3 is TGCAGTGCTAGGGCGTCTCGGGGCTACTATGGCTACACCTTC. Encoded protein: CSARASRGYYGYTF.